This T cell receptor beta chain was sequenced in a study of blood T cell repertoires in COVID-19. In the original analysis: Reference gene primer amplification gave estimated nucleated cell counts. Some clones are missing from TCRdb's copy, which holds only in-frame ones; the method was immunoSEQ multiplex PCR. V and J calls plus clone size are reproduced from that table; the DNA served to infer D and trimming. The table includes roughly 240,000 clones, approximately 90% detected once. This CDR3 comprises 16 residues. The V segment lost 1 base and the J segment 7 bases; nucleotides outside the gene matches: 7. Per germline, CDR1 WNHNN and CDR2 SYGVQD (reference sequence).

The J gene is TRBJ2-3, the V gene TRBV10-1; 11 nucleotides agree with TRBD2. The sample comprised PBMCs or T cells enriched from blood (not recorded which). This TCR came from a woman aged 40 to 55 with acute COVID-19. CDR3 protein: CASSEWSSGGKNTQYF. In nucleotides, the CDR3 is TGCGCCAGCAGTGAGTGGTCTAGCGGGGGGAAGAATACGCAGTATTTT.